This T cell receptor (beta chain) was sequenced in a study of esophageal squamous cell carcinoma under preoperative chemotherapy. The length of the CDR3 is 14 residues. Time point meaning: before preoperative PTX-NDP chemotherapy. TCRdb reprocessed the PCR reads via MiXCR and lists one record per CDR3 protein. The sample has about 12,000 distinct CDR3 sequences, 50% to 55% seen once. V gene TRBV12-3 or TRBV12-4 combines with J gene TRBJ2-3, with D possibly matching TRBD2 (5 bases). The specimen was collected from a patient given preoperative chemotherapy. The sequence was collected from a human donor with esophageal squamous cell carcinoma. The donor label of this sample is uncertain. This CDR3 is CAGLGVYDPDTQYF. CDR3 DNA: TGTGCGGGCCTCGGGGTATATGACCCAGATACGCAGTATTTT.